This T cell receptor (beta chain) was documented in a study of tumor-infiltrating lymphocytes in primary liver carcinoma. Co-extraction yielded RNA and DNA from 20-30 mg of unsorted bulk tissue. Starting material of 400 to 600 ng total RNA yielded TCR beta cDNA via a constant-region primer. Modified slightly, ARM-PCR produced TCR beta libraries over three nested multiplex PCR rounds. PCR rounds one and two used TRBV1-TRBV30 forward primers with a C-beta reverse primer for about 11 cycles each. TCRdb reanalysed the multiplex PCR reads using MiXCR and keeps one entry per CDR3 protein. In the table there are 100,000 to 150,000 distinct CDR3 sequences, 55% to 75% of which are singletons. After removal of 6 bases from V and 3 bases from J, the junction contained 8 bases not matched to a gene. CDR3 length: 17 residues. Looked up from germline, CDR1 is SGHDT and CDR2 is YYEEEE. About this clonotype itself: One base away lies a much larger clone, so this may be a sequencing read error.

The sequenced sample was liver tumor tissue from sampling region 3. Indicated subset: tumor region T3, left-lateral pole. This TCR came from a woman aged 55-69 years with primary liver carcinoma and hepatitis B virus infection. V usage is TRBV5-6 and J usage is TRBJ2-1; 14 nucleotides line up with TRBD2. The CDR3 spells CASTKTSGRGYYNEQFF. Here the CDR3 DNA reads TGTGCCAGCACCAAGACTAGCGGGAGGGGATACTACAATGAGCAGTTCTTC.